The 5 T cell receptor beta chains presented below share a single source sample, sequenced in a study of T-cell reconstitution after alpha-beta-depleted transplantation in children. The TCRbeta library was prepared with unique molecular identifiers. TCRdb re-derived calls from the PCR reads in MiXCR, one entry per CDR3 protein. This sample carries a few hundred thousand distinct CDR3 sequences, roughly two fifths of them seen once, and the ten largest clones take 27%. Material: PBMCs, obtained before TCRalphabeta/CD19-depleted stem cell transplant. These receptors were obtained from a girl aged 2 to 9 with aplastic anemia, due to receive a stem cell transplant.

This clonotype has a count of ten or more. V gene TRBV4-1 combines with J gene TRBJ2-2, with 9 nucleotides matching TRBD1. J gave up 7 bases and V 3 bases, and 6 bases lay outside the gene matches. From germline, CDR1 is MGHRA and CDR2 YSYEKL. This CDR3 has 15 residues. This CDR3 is CASSHLGTGSGELFF. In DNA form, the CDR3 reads TGCGCCAGCAGCCACCTCGGGACAGGGAGCGGGGAGCTGTTTTTT.

This CDR3 reads CSTPDRETDTQYF. DNA for the CDR3: TGCAGTACCCCGGATCGAGAAACAGATACGCAGTATTTT. The chain recombines TRBV20-1 with TRBJ2-3; unclear D gene. Germline lookup yields CDR1 DFQATT and CDR2 SNEGSKA (reference sequence). The CDR3 is 13 residues long. Trimming removed 8 bases from V and 3 bases from J, with 15 bases in between.

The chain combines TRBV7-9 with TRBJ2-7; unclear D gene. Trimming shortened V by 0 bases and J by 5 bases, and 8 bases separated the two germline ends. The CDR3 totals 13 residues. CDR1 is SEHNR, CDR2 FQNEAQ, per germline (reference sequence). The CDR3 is CASSLARPNEQYF. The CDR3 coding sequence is TGTGCCAGCAGCTTAGCGCGCCCGAACGAGCAGTACTTC.

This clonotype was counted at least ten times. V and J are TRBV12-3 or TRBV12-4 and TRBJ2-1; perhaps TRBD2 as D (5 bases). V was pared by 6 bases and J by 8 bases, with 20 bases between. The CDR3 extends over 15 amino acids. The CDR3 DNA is TGTGCCAGCAGCAAGCTCGGGGAGCCTGCGGATGAGCAGTTCTTC. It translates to CASSKLGEPADEQFF.

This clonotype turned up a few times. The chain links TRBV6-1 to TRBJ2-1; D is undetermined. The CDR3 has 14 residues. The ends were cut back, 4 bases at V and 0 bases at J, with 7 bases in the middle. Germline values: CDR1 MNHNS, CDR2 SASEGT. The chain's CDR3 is CASSVSSSYNEQFF. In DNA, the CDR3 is TGTGCCAGCAGTGTATCCAGCTCCTACAATGAGCAGTTCTTC.